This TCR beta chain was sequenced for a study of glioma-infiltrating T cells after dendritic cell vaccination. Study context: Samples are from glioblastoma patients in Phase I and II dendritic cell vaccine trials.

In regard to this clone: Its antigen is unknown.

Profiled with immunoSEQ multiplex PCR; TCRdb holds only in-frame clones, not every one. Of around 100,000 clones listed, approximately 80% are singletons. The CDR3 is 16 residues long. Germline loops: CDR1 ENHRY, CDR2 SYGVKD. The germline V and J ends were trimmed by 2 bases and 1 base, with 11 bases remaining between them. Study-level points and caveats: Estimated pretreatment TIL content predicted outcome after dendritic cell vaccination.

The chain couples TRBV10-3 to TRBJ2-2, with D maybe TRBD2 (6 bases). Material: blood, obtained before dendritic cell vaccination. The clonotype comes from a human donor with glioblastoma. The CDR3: CAISEVRRGNTGELFF. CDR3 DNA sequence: TGTGCCATCAGTGAGGTCCGGCGGGGGAACACCGGGGAGCTGTTTTTT.